Listed below are T cell receptor beta chains from one sample, sequenced in a study of identical twins. TCRdb re-derived calls from the 5' RACE reads in MiXCR, one entry per CDR3 protein. The data show roughly 1,500,000 distinct CDR3 sequences, with under 35% seen just once and approximately 0.25% held by the top ten. Sequenced sample: cord blood. These receptors all stem from a newborn girl in good health. Each CDR3 is given with its conserved first and last residue. Each record gives: D gene, V gene, CDR3 length, J gene, CDR3 protein. The D gene is left open where the match is weak.

D: TRBD2; V: TRBV29-1; length: 13; J: TRBJ2-3; CDR3: CSVALAGLDTQYF
D: TRBD2; V: TRBV29-1; length: 13; J: TRBJ2-1; CDR3: CSGKAGFYNEQFF
D: .; V: TRBV6-4; length: 16; J: TRBJ2-3; CDR3: CASSAGGGAPSDTQYF
D: TRBD1; V: TRBV12-3/TRBV12-4; length: 14; J: TRBJ2-5; CDR3: CAGSSGQGEETQYF
D: TRBD1; V: TRBV12-3/TRBV12-4; length: 13; J: TRBJ2-1; CDR3: CASVGGRDNEQFF
D: .; V: TRBV29-1; length: 14; J: TRBJ2-3; CDR3: CSVSFGLDTDTQYF
D: .; V: TRBV7-8; length: 14; J: .; CDR3: CASSPPGTFYEQYF
D: .; V: TRBV2; length: 13; J: TRBJ2-2; CDR3: CASSGDNTGELFF
D: .; V: TRBV29-1; length: 13; J: TRBJ2-1; CDR3: CSVLKTLYNEQFF
D: .; V: TRBV27; length: 14; J: TRBJ2-1; CDR3: CASSFGVAYNEQFF
D: TRBD2; V: TRBV7-9; length: 17; J: TRBJ2-7; CDR3: CASSLATSGRLYNEQYF
D: .; V: TRBV6-6; length: 12; J: TRBJ1-1; CDR3: CASSTQSAEAFF
D: .; V: TRBV20-1; length: 16; J: TRBJ2-1; CDR3: CSASPSPATWYNEQFF
D: .; V: TRBV9; length: 14; J: TRBJ2-7; CDR3: CASSPYKFPYEQYF
D: .; V: TRBV9; length: 15; J: .; CDR3: CASSVGGGYYNEQYF
D: TRBD2; V: TRBV5-1; length: 17; J: TRBJ2-1; CDR3: CASSLYQRGAPRNEQFF